Sequencing of this T cell receptor beta chain was carried out in a study of T cell repertoires in cytomegalovirus infection. TCRdb processed the reads anew with MiXCR; each CDR3 protein has one entry. Here the sample spans about 890,000 distinct CDR3 sequences, approximately 31% being singletons. This clonotype appeared a few times. The antigen is not known. V dropped 2 bases and J dropped 8; count of bases not matched to a gene: 6. This CDR3 comprises 14 residues. The germline V gene has CDR1 MNHEY and CDR2 SMNVEV (reference sequence). Sequenced material: cultured CD8+ T cells from PBMCs, taken from culture after CMV antigen stimulation. The source is a human donor in good health (CMV status not recorded). Some clones in this sample may be carry-over from other donors' samples. The genes are TRBV27 and TRBJ2-1; the match to TRBD2 covers 7 bases. The CDR3 is CASSLPGGVDEQFF. CDR3 nucleotides: TGTGCCAGCAGTTTACCGGGGGGTGTCGATGAGCAGTTCTTC.